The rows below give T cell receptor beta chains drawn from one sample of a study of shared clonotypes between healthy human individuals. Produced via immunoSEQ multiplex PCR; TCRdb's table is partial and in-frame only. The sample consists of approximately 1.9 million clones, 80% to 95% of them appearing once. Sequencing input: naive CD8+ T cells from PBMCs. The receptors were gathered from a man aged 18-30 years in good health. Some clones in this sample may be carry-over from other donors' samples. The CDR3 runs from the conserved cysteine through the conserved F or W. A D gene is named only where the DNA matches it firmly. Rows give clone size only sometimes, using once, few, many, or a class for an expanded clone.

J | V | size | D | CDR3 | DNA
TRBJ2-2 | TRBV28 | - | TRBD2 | CASSWGTTATGELFF | TGTGCCAGCAGCTGGGGGACTACCGCCACCGGGGAGCTGTTTTTT
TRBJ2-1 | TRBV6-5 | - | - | CASSVGVSLFF | TGTGCCAGCAGTGTGGGCGTATCGCTGTTCTTC
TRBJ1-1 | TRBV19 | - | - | CASSETPNTEAFF | TGTGCCAGTAGTGAGACACCGAACACTGAAGCTTTCTTT
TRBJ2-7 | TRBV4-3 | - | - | CASSQGVGPPYEQYF | TGCGCCAGCAGCCAAGGGGTAGGGCCTCCCTACGAGCAGTACTTC
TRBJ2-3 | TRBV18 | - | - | CASSPFSGDTQYF | TGTGCCAGCTCACCCTTTAGCGGAGATACGCAGTATTTT
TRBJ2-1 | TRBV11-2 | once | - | CASSLVSSNEQFF | TGTGCCAGCAGCCTTGTCAGCAGCAACGAGCAGTTCTTC
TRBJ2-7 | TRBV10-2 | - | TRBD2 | CASGVAGPGEQYF | TGCGCCAGCGGTGTAGCGGGGCCAGGTGAGCAGTACTTC
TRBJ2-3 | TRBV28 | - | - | CASSLSPDTQWYF | TGTGCCAGCAGTTTATCCCCGGATACGCAGTGGTATTTT
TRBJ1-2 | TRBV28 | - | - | CASSDRPENGYTF | TGTGCCAGCAGCGATAGACCGGAGAATGGCTACACCTTC
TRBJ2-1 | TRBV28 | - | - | CASGKEWAWEQFF | TGTGCCAGCGGAAAAGAGTGGGCGTGGGAGCAGTTCTTC
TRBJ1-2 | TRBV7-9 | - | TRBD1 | CASSRDRGSGYTF | TGTGCCAGCAGCCGTGACAGGGGTAGTGGCTACACCTTC
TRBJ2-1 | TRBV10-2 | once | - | CAIAGLEPYNEQFF | TGCGCCATCGCCGGACTGGAACCCTACAATGAGCAGTTCTTC
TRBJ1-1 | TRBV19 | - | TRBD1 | CASSPGQGIEAFF | TGTGCCAGTAGCCCGGGACAGGGAATTGAAGCTTTCTTT
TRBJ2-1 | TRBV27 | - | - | CASSSGDIYNEQFF | TGTGCCAGCAGTTCCGGGGACATCTACAATGAGCAGTTCTTC
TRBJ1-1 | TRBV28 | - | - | CASSLQGRTEAFF | TGTGCCAGCAGTTTACAGGGGCGGACTGAAGCTTTCTTT
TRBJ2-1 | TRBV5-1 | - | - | CASSWGNEQFF | TGCGCCAGCAGCTGGGGGAATGAGCAGTTCTTC
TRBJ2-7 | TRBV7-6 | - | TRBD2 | CASSPRPAGVYEQYF | TGTGCCAGCAGCCCTCGTCCAGCGGGAGTGTACGAGCAGTACTTC
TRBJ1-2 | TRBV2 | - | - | CASSPSKFGGYTF | TGTGCCAGCAGTCCCTCCAAGTTCGGGGGCTACACCTTC
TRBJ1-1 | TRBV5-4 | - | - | CASSFAGTEAFF | TGTGCCAGCAGCTTTGCAGGGACTGAAGCTTTCTTT
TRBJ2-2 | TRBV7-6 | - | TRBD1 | CASSLAAGGGTGELFF | TGTGCCAGCAGCTTAGCGGCAGGGGGTGGTACCGGGGAGCTGTTTTTT
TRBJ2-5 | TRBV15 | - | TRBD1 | CATSGDRDETQYF | TGTGCCACCAGCGGAGACAGGGACGAGACCCAGTACTTC
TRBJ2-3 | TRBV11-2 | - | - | CASSLDRWRGPDTQYF | TGTGCCAGCAGCTTAGATCGGTGGAGGGGACCAGATACGCAGTATTTT
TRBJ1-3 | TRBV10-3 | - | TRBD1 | CATGQDSGNTIYF | TGTGCCACAGGACAGGACTCTGGAAACACCATATATTTT
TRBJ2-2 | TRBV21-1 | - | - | CASSKRDPRNTGELFF | TGTGCCAGCAGCAAGCGTGACCCCCGGAATACCGGGGAGCTGTTTTTT
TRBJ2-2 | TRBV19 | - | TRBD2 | CASSPLAGITGELFF | TGTGCCAGTAGTCCGTTAGCGGGGATCACCGGGGAGCTGTTTTTT
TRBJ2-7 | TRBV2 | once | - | CASSDLADSSYEQYF | TGTGCCAGCAGTGACTTGGCGGATAGCTCCTACGAGCAGTACTTC
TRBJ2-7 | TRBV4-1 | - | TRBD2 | CASSHLAGPGLSYEQYF | TGCGCCAGCAGCCATCTAGCGGGGCCAGGGCTTTCCTACGAGCAGTACTTC
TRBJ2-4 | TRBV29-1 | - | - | CSVEGTLLAKNIQYF | TGCAGCGTTGAAGGGACTTTACTAGCCAAAAACATTCAGTACTTC
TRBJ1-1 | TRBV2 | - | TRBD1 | CASRGTGRNTEAFF | TGTGCCAGCAGGGGGACAGGGAGGAACACTGAAGCTTTCTTT
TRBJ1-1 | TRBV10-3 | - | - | CAIIPGTANTEAFF | TGTGCCATCATCCCGGGGACGGCGAACACTGAAGCTTTCTTT
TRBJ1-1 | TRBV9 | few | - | CASSLVWDTEAFF | TGTGCCAGCAGCCTTGTTTGGGACACTGAAGCTTTCTTT